These T cell receptor beta chains were read from a single sample in a study of T cell repertoires in cytomegalovirus infection. These receptors have no known antigen. One entry per CDR3 protein, called by TCRdb with MiXCR from the reads. The sample gives about 130,000 distinct CDR3 sequences, 32% of which show up once; roughly 47% is in the top ten. The material was CD8+ T cells from cultured PBMCs, obtained from culture after CMV antigen stimulation. These TCRs come from a human donor in good health (CMV status not recorded). Some clones in this sample may be carry-over from other donors' samples. Both conserved end residues are part of each CDR3. The D gene is left open where the match is weak. A clone size is listed for some rows: how often the clone was seen (once, few, many), or a class if it is expanded.

TRBJ2-6,few,.,TRBV5-5,14,TGTGCCAGCAGCTCAGGGGCCTCGGGCTTCGTCTTGACTTTC,CASSSGASGFVLTF
TRBJ2-5,few,.,TRBV7-8,14,TGTGCCAGCAGCCCAGACAGAATCCAAGAGACCCAGTACTTC,CASSPDRIQETQYF
TRBJ1-2,many,.,TRBV2,13,TGTGCCAGCAGCGACCCGAAGGACTATGGCTACACCTTC,CASSDPKDYGYTF
TRBJ2-2,few,.,TRBV7-9,19,TGTGCCAGCAGCCTCTTGGGACATCTAGAGTTCGCGAACACCGGGGAGCTGTTTTTT,CASSLLGHLEFANTGELFF
TRBJ1-4,few,.,TRBV2,13,TGTGCAAAGCGGGAGGAAACTAATGAAAAACTGTTTTTT,CAKREETNEKLFF
TRBJ1-1,many,.,TRBV7-6,13,TGTGCCAGCAGCGCTATCGAGGGCACTGAAGCTTTCTTT,CASSAIEGTEAFF
TRBJ2-2,.,.,TRBV19,14,TGTGCCAGTAGTATAGATCCAGTCACCGGGGAGCTGTTTTTT,CASSIDPVTGELFF
TRBJ2-7,few,.,TRBV4-2,14,TGTGCCAGCAGCCAAGACCCCTATCAGTACGAGCAGTACTTC,CASSQDPYQYEQYF
TRBJ1-6,.,.,TRBV19,15,TGTGCCAGTAGTCTGGGGGACCCGGGAGGCTCACCCCTCCACTTT,CASSLGDPGGSPLHF
TRBJ1-2,few,.,TRBV19,14,TGTGCCAGTAGTTGGGTGGCAGGAAACTATGGCTACACCTTC,CASSWVAGNYGYTF
TRBJ1-5,.,.,TRBV2,13,TGTGCCAGCAGTGAAGCGCAGGGCCAGCCCCAGCATTTT,CASSEAQGQPQHF
TRBJ1-1,.,.,TRBV18,13,TGTGCCAGCTCACCTGAGGGGTGGTTAGAAGCTTTCTTT,CASSPEGWLEAFF
TRBJ2-7,.,.,TRBV4-1,16,TGCGCCAGCAGCCCCTCGGGCGCAGGCAGGATCTACGAGCAGTACTTC,CASSPSGAGRIYEQYF
TRBJ1-5,.,.,TRBV27,14,TGTGCCAGCAGTTTCGGCAGAGACGATCAGCCCCAGCATTTT,CASSFGRDDQPQHF
TRBJ1-1,few,TRBD1,TRBV6-5,13,TGTGCCAGCAGTTATGCACAGGGGACTGAAGCTTTCTTT,CASSYAQGTEAFF
TRBJ2-5,.,TRBD1,TRBV12-3/TRBV12-4,14,TGTGCCAGCAGTGAGACAGGGGGAATCGAGACCCAGTACTTC,CASSETGGIETQYF
TRBJ1-2,.,.,TRBV2,14,TGTGCCAGCAGTGAGGACGGAGCGCTCTATGGCTACACCTTC,CASSEDGALYGYTF
TRBJ2-7,.,.,TRBV2,14,TGTGCCCACGGGGCTGGAGATGGAAACTACGAGCAGTACTTC,CAHGAGDGNYEQYF
TRBJ2-2,.,.,TRBV7-8,15,TGTGCCAGCAGCCCTCAGGCGGGAAACACCGGGGAGCTGTTTTTT,CASSPQAGNTGELFF
TRBJ2-3,many,TRBD2,TRBV7-6,18,TGTGCCAGCAGCTTTTCACAAACGAGCGGGGGTAGCACAGATACGCAGTATTTT,CASSFSQTSGGSTDTQYF
TRBJ1-1,many,TRBD1,TRBV19,15,TGTGCCAGTTGGGAGACAGGGTTTTGGAACACTGAAGCTTTCTTT,CASWETGFWNTEAFF
TRBJ2-7,.,.,TRBV6-5,14,TGTGCCAGCAGTTATCCGACACGGGGCGACGAGCAGTACTTC,CASSYPTRGDEQYF
TRBJ1-4,few,.,TRBV7-8,13,TGTGCCAGCAGCTTGCCATCGGGGGAAAAACTGTTTTTT,CASSLPSGEKLFF
TRBJ2-3,few,TRBD1,TRBV4-1,14,TGCGCCAGCACACTGGGACAGGGGGGAGATACGCAGTATTTT,CASTLGQGGDTQYF
TRBJ1-1,few,.,TRBV5-1,19,TGCGCCAGCAGCTTGGTGGGGGCCCAGGTCTCCAGAGCGAACACTGAAGCTTTCTTT,CASSLVGAQVSRANTEAFF
TRBJ2-7,few,.,TRBV28,16,TGTGCCAGCAGTTGGGGGCTAGGGGAGATCTCCTACGAGCAGTACTTC,CASSWGLGEISYEQYF
TRBJ2-1,.,.,TRBV6-5,15,TGTGCCAGCAGTTATAGTCGAGCAGGGGAGCATGAGCAGTTCTTC,CASSYSRAGEHEQFF
TRBJ1-1,.,.,TRBV5-1,14,TGCGCCAGCAGCCTGTCGCAGGGAGACACTGAAGCTTTCTTT,CASSLSQGDTEAFF
TRBJ1-1,.,.,TRBV19,16,TGTGCCAGTAGTATATTGGGAGGTTTCATGAACACTGAAGCTTTCTTT,CASSILGGFMNTEAFF
TRBJ2-1,.,TRBD2,TRBV12-3/TRBV12-4,15,TGTGCCAGCACCCTTTTGGCGGGGGGGTACAATGAGCAGTTCTTC,CASTLLAGGYNEQFF
TRBJ2-5,few,TRBD2,TRBV28,16,TGTGCCAGCATCTCTGGGACTAGCGGGGGGGGAGAGACCCAGTACTTC,CASISGTSGGGETQYF